This T cell receptor beta chain was obtained from a study of regulatory T cells in long-lasting Graves disease. The study's findings and limits: The persistent group shared 3,000 or so public clonotypes, more than the approximately 1,000 shared by new patients. Sample size was small, which may have lowered accuracy. With persistent disease, TRBV28, TRBJ1-2 and TRBJ2-5 were the favored segments.

This clonotype occurred many times. Its antigen is undetermined. Through Arm-PCR of CDR3 regions and iRepertoire HTBI primers, TCR beta libraries were built. TCRdb fed the multiplex PCR reads into MiXCR, producing one record per CDR3 protein. Found here are 200,000 to 250,000 distinct CDR3 sequences, 15% to 20% of them singletons; the top ten hold approximately 20%. This sample's time point: newly diagnosed GD, antithyroid drugs for less than 3 months. TCR sequences were obtained from RNA taken from PBMCs. An endocrinology unit in Xi'an, China, supplied the patients. The length of the CDR3 is 13 residues. V dropped 4 bases and J dropped 2 bases, with 9 bases sitting between them. Germline-derived CDR1 and CDR2 are SGHKS and YYEKEE (reference sequence).

V and J are TRBV5-5 and TRBJ2-5; no definite D call. The sequence derives from a female donor with Graves disease. Sequencing was performed on peripheral blood mononuclear cells (PBMCs), taken at new diagnosis, from a patient treated with antithyroid drugs. For the CDR3, the DNA is TGTGCCAGCAGCCACGACATACAAGAGACCCAGTACTTC. It yields the protein CASSHDIQETQYF.